Listed below are T cell receptor beta chains from one sample, sequenced in a study of blood T cell repertoires in COVID-19. Clones were sequenced by immunoSEQ multiplex PCR, and TCRdb holds only the in-frame ones, with some missing. Of 15,000 to 20,000 clones in the sample, nearly 90% were seen once. Material for sequencing was peripheral blood. Every receptor here comes from a human donor in a cohort sampled during active COVID-19. Both conserved end residues are part of each CDR3. Fields, in order: V gene, J gene, CDR3 protein.

V: TRBV7-9
J: TRBJ1-1
CDR3: CASSASGTVNTEAFF

V: TRBV5-5
J: TRBJ1-5
CDR3: CASSAGTGSYSNQPQHF

V: TRBV7-6
J: TRBJ2-7
CDR3: CASSLEGGAAGGTYEQYF

V: TRBV18
J: TRBJ1-1
CDR3: CASSPFGLGGGGPTEAFF

V: TRBV7-9
J: TRBJ2-7
CDR3: CASSSTQGAGYEQYF

V: TRBV7-8
J: TRBJ1-2
CDR3: CASSFGSGIGGYTF

V: TRBV27
J: TRBJ1-1
CDR3: CASSLSYHTEAFF

V: TRBV11-2
J: TRBJ2-7
CDR3: CASSLAGGGEQYF

V: TRBV2
J: TRBJ1-5
CDR3: CASSVDISNQPQHF

V: TRBV9
J: TRBJ2-1
CDR3: CASSVEGLGSYEQFF